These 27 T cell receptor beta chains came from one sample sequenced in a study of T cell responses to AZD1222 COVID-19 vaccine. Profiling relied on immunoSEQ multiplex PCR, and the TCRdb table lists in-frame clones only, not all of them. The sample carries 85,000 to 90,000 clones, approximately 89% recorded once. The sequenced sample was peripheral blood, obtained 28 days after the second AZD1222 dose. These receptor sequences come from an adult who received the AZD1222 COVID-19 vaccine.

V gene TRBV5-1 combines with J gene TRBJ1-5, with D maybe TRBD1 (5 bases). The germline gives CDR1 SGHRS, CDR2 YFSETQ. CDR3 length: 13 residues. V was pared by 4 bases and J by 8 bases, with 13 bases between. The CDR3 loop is CASSDVLGEPQHF. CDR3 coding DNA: TGCGCCAGCAGCGATGTCTTGGGGGAGCCCCAGCATTTT.

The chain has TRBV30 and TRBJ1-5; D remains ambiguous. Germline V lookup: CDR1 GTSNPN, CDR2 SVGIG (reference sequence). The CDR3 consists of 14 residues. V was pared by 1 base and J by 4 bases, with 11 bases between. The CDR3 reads CAWSGQPGNQPQHF. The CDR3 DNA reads TGTGCCTGGAGTGGCCAGCCGGGTAATCAGCCCCAGCATTTT.

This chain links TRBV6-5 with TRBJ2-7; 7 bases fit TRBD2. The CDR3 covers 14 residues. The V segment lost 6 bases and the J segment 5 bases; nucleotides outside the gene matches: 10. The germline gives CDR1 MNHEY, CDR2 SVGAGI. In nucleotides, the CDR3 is TGTGCCAGCAGCCAACTAGCGTTCGGTAACGAGCAGTACTTC. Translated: CASSQLAFGNEQYF.

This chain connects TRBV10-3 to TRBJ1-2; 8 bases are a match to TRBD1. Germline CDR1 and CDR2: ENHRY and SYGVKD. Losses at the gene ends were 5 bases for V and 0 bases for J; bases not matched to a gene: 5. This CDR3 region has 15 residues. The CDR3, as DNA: TGTGCCATCAGTCGACAGGGGCCACCTAACTATGGCTACACCTTC. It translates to CAISRQGPPNYGYTF.

As DNA, the CDR3 is TGCGCCAGCAGCTTGGGGGACAGGGGGTCGAACGAGCAGTACTTC. The encoded protein is CASSLGDRGSNEQYF. The V gene is TRBV5-1, the J gene TRBJ2-7; 11 positions match TRBD1. V was clipped by 0 bases and J by 5 bases; unmatched bases: 4. Germline V gene lookup returns CDR1 SGHRS and CDR2 YFSETQ. The CDR3 has 15 amino acids.

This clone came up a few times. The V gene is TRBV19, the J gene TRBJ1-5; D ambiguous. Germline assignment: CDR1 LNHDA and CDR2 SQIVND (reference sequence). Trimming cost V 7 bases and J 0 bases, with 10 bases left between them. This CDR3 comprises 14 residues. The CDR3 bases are TGTGCCAGTAATCTACAGAATAGCAATCAGCCCCAGCATTTT. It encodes CASNLQNSNQPQHF.

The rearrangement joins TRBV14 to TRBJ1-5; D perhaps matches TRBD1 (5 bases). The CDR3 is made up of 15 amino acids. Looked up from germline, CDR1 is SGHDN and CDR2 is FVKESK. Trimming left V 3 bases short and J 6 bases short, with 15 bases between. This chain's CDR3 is CASSHRGLWSQPQHF. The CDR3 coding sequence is TGTGCCAGCAGCCATCGGGGGTTGTGGAGTCAGCCCCAGCATTTT.

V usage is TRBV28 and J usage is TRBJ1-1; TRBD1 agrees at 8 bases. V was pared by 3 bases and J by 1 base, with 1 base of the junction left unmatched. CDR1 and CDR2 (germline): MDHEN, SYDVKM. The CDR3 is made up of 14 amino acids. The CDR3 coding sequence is TGTGCCAGCAGTTTCGGGACAGGGAACACTGAAGCTTTCTTT. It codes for CASSFGTGNTEAFF.

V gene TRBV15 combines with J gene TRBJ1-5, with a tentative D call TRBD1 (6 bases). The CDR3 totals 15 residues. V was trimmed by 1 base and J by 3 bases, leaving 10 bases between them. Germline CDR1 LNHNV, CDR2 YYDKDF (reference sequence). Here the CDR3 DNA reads TGTGCCACCAGCAGAGTTCCAGGGGACAATCAGCCCCAGCATTTT. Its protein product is CATSRVPGDNQPQHF.

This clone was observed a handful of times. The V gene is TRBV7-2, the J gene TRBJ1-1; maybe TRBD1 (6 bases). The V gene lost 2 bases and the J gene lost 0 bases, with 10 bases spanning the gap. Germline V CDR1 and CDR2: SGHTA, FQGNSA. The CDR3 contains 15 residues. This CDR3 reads CASSLLNRVNTEAFF. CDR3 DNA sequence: TGTGCCAGCAGCTTACTTAACAGGGTGAACACTGAAGCTTTCTTT.

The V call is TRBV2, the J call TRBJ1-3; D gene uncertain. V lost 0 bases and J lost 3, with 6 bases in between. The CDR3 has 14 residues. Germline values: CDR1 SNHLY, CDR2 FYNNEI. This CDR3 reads CASSEARIGNTIYF. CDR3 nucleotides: TGTGCCAGCAGTGAAGCTCGGATTGGAAACACCATATATTTT.

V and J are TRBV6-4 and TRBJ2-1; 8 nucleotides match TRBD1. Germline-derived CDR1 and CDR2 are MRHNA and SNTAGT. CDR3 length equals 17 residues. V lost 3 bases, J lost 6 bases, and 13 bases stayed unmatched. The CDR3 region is CASSEGKQGDFGNEQFF. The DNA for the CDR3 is TGTGCCAGCAGTGAAGGAAAACAGGGGGATTTCGGCAATGAGCAGTTCTTC.

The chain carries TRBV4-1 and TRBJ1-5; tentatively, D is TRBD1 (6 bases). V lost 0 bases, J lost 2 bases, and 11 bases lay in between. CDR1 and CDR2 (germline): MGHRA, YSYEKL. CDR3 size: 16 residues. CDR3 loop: CASSQEGGAGNQPQHF. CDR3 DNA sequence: TGCGCCAGCAGCCAAGAAGGGGGGGCTGGCAATCAGCCCCAGCATTTT.

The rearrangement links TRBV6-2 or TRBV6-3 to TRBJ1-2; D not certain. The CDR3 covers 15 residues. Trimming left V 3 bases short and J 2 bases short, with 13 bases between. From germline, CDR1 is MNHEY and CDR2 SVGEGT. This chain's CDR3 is CASSYEGNPNYGYTF. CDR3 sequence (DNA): TGTGCCAGCAGTTATGAGGGTAATCCGAACTATGGCTACACCTTC.

The CDR3 coding sequence is TGTGCCAGCACGACTAGCGGGGGGTTGGCCGGTGTAGATACGCAGTATTTT. As protein: CASTTSGGLAGVDTQYF. V usage is TRBV27 and J usage is TRBJ2-3; 13 positions match TRBD2. Looked up from germline, CDR1 is MNHEY and CDR2 is SMNVEV (reference sequence). Unmatched junction bases numbered 12, after V lost 7 bases and J lost 5 bases. This CDR3 has 17 amino acids.

The CDR3 here is CASSLVQGANSPLHF. For the CDR3, the DNA is TGCGCCAGCAGCTTGGTTCAGGGGGCCAATTCACCCCTCCACTTT. This sequence joins TRBV5-1 and TRBJ1-6; 8 nucleotides align to TRBD1. This CDR3 contains 15 residues. The V segment lost 0 bases and the J segment 7 bases; nucleotides outside the gene matches: 3. Germline V gene data show CDR1 as SGHRS and CDR2 as YFSETQ.

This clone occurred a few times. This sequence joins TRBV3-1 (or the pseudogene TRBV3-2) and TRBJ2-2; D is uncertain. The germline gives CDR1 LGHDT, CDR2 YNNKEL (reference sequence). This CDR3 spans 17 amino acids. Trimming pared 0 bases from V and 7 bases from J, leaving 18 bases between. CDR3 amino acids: CASSQERKSGFGGELFF. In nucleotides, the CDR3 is TGTGCCAGCAGCCAAGAAAGAAAATCAGGTTTCGGCGGGGAGCTGTTTTTT.

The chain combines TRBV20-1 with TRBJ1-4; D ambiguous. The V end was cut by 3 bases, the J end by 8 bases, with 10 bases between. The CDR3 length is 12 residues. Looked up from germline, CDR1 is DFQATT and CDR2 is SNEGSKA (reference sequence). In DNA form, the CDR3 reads TGCAGTGCTAGTGGTTCCGAAGAAAAACTGTTTTTT. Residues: CSASGSEEKLFF.

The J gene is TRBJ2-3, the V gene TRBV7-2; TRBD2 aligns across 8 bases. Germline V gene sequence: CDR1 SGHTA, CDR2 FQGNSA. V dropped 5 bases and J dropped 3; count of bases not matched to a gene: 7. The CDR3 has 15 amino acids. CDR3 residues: CASSRPGGATDTQYF. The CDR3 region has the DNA TGTGCCAGCAGCCGCCCCGGGGGGGCTACAGATACGCAGTATTTT.

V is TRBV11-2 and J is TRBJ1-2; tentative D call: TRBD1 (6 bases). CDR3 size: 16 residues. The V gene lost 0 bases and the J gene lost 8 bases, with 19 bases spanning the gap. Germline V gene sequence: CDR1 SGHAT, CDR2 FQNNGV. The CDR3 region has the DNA TGTGCCAGCAGCTTAGACACCGGGACAAACATCCAGGGCTACACCTTC. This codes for CASSLDTGTNIQGYTF.

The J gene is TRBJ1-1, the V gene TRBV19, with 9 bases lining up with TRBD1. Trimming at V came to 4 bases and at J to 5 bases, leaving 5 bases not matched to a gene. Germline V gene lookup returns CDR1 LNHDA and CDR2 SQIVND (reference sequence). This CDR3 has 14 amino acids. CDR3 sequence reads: CASSKGQGWTEAFF. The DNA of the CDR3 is TGTGCCAGTAGTAAAGGACAGGGGTGGACTGAAGCTTTCTTT. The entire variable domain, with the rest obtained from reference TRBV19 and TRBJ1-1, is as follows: DGGITQSPKYLFRKEGQNVTLSCEQNLNHDAMYWYRQDPGQGLRLIYYSQIVNDFQKGDIAEGYSVSREKKESFPLTVTSAQKNPTAFYLCASSKGQGWTEAFFGQGTRLTVV.

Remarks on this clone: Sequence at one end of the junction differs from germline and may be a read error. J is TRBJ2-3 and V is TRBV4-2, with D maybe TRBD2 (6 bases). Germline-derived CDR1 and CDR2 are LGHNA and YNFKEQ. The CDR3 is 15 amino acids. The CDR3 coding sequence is TGTGCCGGCAGCCAAGGGCGGGGTGGGACAGATACGCAGTATTTT. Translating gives CAGSQGRGGTDTQYF.

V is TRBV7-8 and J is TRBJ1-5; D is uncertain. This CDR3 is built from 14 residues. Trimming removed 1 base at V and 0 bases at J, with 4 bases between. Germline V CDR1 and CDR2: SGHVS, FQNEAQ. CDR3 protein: CASSLGYSNQPQHF. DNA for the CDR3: TGTGCCAGCAGCTTAGGTTATAGCAATCAGCCCCAGCATTTT.

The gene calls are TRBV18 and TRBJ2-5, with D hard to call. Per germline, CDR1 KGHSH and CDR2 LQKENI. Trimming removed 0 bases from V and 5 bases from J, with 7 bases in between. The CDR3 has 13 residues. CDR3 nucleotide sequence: TGTGCCAGCTCACCACCGGTGGGGGAGACCCAGTACTTC. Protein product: CASSPPVGETQYF.

CDR3 amino acids: CASSRGEATEKLFF. The DNA for the CDR3 is TGTGCCAGCAGCCGGGGAGAGGCCACTGAAAAACTGTTTTTT. The rearrangement joins TRBV11-2 to TRBJ1-4; D not certain. The CDR3 has 14 amino acids. Germline V lookup: CDR1 SGHAT, CDR2 FQNNGV. Trimming removed 5 bases from V and 7 bases from J, with 14 bases in between. Together with reference TRBV11-2 and TRBJ1-4, the CDR3 gives the full variable domain: EAGVAQSPRYKIIEKRQSVAFWCNPISGHATLYWYQQILGQGPKLLIQFQNNGVVDDSQLPKDRFSAERLKGVDSTLKIQPAKLEDSAVYLCASSRGEATEKLFFGSGTQLSVL.

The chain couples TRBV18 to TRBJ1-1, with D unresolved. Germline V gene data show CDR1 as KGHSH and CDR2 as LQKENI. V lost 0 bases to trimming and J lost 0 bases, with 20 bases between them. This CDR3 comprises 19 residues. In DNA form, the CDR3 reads TGTGCCAGCTCACCACCTCAATCCGACGGATCAAACATGAACACTGAAGCTTTCTTT. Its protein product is CASSPPQSDGSNMNTEAFF. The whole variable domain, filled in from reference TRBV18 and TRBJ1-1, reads NAGVMQNPRHLVRRRGQEARLRCSPMKGHSHVYWYRQLPEEGLKFMVYLQKENIIDESGMPKERFSAEFPKEGPSILRIQQVVRGDSAAYFCASSPPQSDGSNMNTEAFFGQGTRLTVV.

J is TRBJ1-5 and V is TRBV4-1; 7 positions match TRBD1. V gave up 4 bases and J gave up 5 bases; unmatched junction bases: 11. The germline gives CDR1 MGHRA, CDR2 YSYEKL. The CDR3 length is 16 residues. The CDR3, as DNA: TGCGCCAGCAGCCCAGAGACAGGGTCCGTCTATCAGCCCCAGCATTTT. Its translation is CASSPETGSVYQPQHF.